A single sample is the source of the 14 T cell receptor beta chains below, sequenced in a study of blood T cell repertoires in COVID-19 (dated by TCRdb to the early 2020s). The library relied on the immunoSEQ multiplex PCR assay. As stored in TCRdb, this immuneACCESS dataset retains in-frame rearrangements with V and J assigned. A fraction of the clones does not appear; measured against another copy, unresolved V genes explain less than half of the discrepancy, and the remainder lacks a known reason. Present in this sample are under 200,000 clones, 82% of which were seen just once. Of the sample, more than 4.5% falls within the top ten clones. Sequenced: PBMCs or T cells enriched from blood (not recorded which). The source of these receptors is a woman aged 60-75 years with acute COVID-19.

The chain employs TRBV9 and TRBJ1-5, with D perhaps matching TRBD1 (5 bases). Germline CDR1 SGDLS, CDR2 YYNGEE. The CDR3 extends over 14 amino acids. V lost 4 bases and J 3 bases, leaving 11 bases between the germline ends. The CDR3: CASSLTGFNQPQHF. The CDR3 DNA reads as TGTGCCAGCAGCCTAACAGGTTTCAATCAGCCCCAGCATTTT.

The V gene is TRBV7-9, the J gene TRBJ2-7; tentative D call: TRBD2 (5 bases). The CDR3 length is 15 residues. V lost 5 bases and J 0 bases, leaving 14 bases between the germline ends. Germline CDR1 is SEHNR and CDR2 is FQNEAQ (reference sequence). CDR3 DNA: TGTGCCAGCAGCCCCCTAGCCACTTTCTCCTACGAGCAGTACTTC. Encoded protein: CASSPLATFSYEQYF.

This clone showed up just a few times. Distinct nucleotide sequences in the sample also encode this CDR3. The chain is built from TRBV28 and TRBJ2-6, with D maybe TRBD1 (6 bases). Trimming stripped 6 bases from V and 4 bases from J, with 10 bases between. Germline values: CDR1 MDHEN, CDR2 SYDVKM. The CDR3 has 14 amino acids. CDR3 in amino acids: CASRRGTGANVLTF. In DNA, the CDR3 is TGTGCCAGCAGAAGGGGGACAGGGGCCAACGTCCTGACTTTC.

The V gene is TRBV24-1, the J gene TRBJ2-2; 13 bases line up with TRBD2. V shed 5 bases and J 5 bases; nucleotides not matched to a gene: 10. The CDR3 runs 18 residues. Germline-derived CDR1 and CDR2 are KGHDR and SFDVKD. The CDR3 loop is CATSAPGTSGIGTGELFF. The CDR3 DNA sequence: TGTGCCACCAGTGCCCCCGGGACTAGCGGGATTGGGACCGGGGAGCTGTTTTTT.

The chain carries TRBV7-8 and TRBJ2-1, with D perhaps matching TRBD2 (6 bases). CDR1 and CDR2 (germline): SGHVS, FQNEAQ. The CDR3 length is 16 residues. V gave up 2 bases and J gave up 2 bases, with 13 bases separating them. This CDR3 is CASSLLLAVTYNEQFF. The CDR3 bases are TGTGCCAGCAGCTTACTTTTAGCGGTTACCTACAATGAGCAGTTCTTC.

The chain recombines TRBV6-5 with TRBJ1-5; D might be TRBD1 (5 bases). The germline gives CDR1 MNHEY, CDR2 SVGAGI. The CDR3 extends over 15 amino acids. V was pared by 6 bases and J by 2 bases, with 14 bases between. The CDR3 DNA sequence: TGTGCCAGCAGAGGGGAAGGGTCGCGCAATCAGCCCCAGCATTTT. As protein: CASRGEGSRNQPQHF.

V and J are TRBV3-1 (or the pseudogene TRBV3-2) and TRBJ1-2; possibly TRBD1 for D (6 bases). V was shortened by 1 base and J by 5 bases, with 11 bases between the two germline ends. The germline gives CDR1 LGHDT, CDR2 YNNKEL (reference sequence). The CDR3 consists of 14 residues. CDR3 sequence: CASSQAGGAYGYTF. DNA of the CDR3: TGTGCCAGCAGCCAAGCTGGGGGGGCGTATGGCTACACCTTC.

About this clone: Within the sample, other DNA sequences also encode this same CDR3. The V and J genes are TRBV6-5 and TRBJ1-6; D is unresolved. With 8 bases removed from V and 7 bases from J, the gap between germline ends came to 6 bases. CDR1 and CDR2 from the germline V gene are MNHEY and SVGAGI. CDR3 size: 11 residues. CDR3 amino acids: CASGPNSPLHF. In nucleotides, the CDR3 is TGTGCCAGCGGCCCGAATTCACCCCTCCACTTT.

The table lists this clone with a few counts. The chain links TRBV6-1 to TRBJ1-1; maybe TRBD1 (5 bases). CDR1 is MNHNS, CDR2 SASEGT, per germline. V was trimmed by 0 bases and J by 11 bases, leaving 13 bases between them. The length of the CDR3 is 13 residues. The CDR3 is CASSEAGGLRAFF. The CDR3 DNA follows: TGTGCCAGCAGTGAAGCGGGGGGTCTTCGGGCTTTCTTT.

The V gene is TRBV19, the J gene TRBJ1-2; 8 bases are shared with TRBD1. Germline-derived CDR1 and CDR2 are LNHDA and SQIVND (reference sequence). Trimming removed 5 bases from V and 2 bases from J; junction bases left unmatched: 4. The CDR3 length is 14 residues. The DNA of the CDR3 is TGTGCCAGTAGTCTTGGGACAGGAAACTATGGCTACACCTTC. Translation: CASSLGTGNYGYTF.

The CDR3 nucleotides read TGTGCCAGCAGCGTAGAAGGGGCTGATTCACCCCTCCACTTT. Translating gives CASSVEGADSPLHF. V gene TRBV9 combines with J gene TRBJ1-6; D might be TRBD1 (5 bases). Trimming shortened V by 0 bases and J by 8 bases, and 9 bases separated the two germline ends. The germline V gene has CDR1 SGDLS and CDR2 YYNGEE. CDR3 length: 14 amino acids.

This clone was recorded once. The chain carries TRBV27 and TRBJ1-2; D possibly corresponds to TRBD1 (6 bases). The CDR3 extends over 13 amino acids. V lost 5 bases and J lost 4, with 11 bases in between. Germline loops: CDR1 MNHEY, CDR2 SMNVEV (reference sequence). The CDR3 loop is CASSGRQAYGYTF. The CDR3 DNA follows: TGTGCCAGCAGTGGGAGACAGGCCTATGGCTACACCTTC.

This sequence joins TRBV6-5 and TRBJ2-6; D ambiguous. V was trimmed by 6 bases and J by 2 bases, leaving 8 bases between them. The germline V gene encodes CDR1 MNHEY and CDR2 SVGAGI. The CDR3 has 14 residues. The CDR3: CASRLLAGANVLTF. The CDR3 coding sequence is TGTGCCAGCAGACTCCTGGCTGGGGCCAACGTCCTGACTTTC.

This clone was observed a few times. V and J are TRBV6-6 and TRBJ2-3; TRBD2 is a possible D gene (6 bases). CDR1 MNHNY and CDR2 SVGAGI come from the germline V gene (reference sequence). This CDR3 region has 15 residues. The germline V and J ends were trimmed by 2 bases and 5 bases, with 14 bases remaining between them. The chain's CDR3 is CASSYHGRGIDTQYF. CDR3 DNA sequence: TGTGCCAGCAGTTACCACGGGAGAGGAATAGATACGCAGTATTTT.